This TCR beta chain was profiled in a study of cytotoxic CD8 clonotypes in ibrutinib-treated CLL. This CDR3 has 15 residues. V dropped 0 bases and J dropped 4 bases, with 12 bases sitting between them. Germline CDR1 is LGHNA and CDR2 is YSLEER. Clones were read by immunoSEQ multiplex PCR, and TCRdb kept only the in-frame ones, dropping some. The sample carries 150,000 to 200,000 clones, about 88% recorded once. Study-wide results and limits: The study found baseline clonality above age-matched healthy donors, tracking circulating CD8+ T-cell counts. The clonality went up when patients responded to ibrutinib and dropped back toward baseline at progression.

As for this clone: Its matching antigen is unknown. Other nucleotide sequences in the sample specify the same CDR3.

This clonotype was sampled from a human donor with chronic lymphocytic leukemia. The sequencing used PBMCs, collected at disease progression, from a patient treated with ibrutinib. The chain carries TRBV4-3 and TRBJ1-1, with D hard to call. The CDR3: CASSQDIVRGTEAFF. For the CDR3, the DNA is TGCGCCAGCAGCCAAGATATCGTACGGGGCACTGAAGCTTTCTTT.